This TCR beta chain was sequenced in a study of CD8 T cells in Susac syndrome. The CDR3 runs to 15 residues. V gave up 0 bases and J gave up 2 bases, with 13 bases separating them. CDR1 and CDR2 from the germline V gene are DFQATT and SNEGSKA (reference sequence). General study findings and limits: Individuals included in the TCR sequencing and HLA analysis were acknowledged by the study to be relatively few in number.

Reverse transcription of about 0.5 to 1 ug RNA used random hexamers. The immunoSEQ assay covered 54 Vbeta and 13 Jbeta segments for CDR3. TCRdb analysed the immunoSEQ multiplex PCR reads with MiXCR anew, one entry per CDR3 protein. The repertoire holds about 140,000 distinct CDR3 sequences, with approximately 95% as singletons. The sequenced target, TCR beta, came from blood CD8+ and CD4+ T cells. Controls matched for sex and age were healthy donors. Remarks on this clonotype: The antigen is undetermined.

The genes are TRBV20-1 and TRBJ2-5; D is ambiguous. What was sequenced was CD8+ T cells from PBMCs. The TCR comes from a human donor in good health. In DNA form, the CDR3 reads TGCAGTGCTAGAGATGCGCAGAGTTCACAAGAGACCCAGTACTTC. Protein: CSARDAQSSQETQYF.